The sequence of this T cell receptor beta chain was determined in a study of CD8 T cells in ankylosing spondylitis. Points from the study as a whole: One TCR beta motif, made up of under ten highly homologous variants, appeared characteristic of ankylosing spondylitis blood. In ankylosing spondylitis patients, matched synovial fluid reportedly showed significant enrichment of disease-linked clones.

Note on this clonotype: Its antigen is unknown.

TCRdb ran MiXCR on the 5' RACE reads and lists one entry per CDR3 protein. The table includes 200,000 to 250,000 distinct CDR3 sequences, around 19% detected once. The CDR3 totals 12 residues. V lost 5 bases and J 6 bases, leaving 9 bases between the germline ends. Germline loops: CDR1 SEHNR, CDR2 FQNEAQ (reference sequence). The sample comprised blood, either unsorted or a sorted T cell fraction (not recorded which). J is TRBJ2-3 and V is TRBV7-9; D might be TRBD1 (6 bases). This clonotype was obtained from a male donor with ankylosing spondylitis. Here the CDR3 reads CASSPTGDTQYF. CDR3 DNA: TGTGCCAGCAGCCCGACAGGCGATACGCAGTATTTT.